This entry describes one TCR beta chain. The sample originates from a study of T cell responses to AZD1222 COVID-19 vaccine. The repertoire was sequenced with immunoSEQ multiplex PCR; TCRdb's copy has only in-frame clones and lacks some. The sample contains under 150,000 clones, roughly 90% of which appear only once. Trimming pared 7 bases from V and 1 base from J, leaving 12 bases between. Germline V gene lookup returns CDR1 SNHLY and CDR2 FYNNEI. There are 14 residues in the CDR3. The TCR sequence derives from an adult who received the AZD1222 COVID-19 vaccine. The sample in question was peripheral blood, obtained 28 days after the second AZD1222 dose. This chain connects TRBV2 to TRBJ2-3; the D gene is possibly TRBD2 (5 bases). The CDR3 DNA is TGTGCCAGCAAAGGCGGGCGTGGCACAGATACGCAGTATTTT. This translates into CASKGGRGTDTQYF. The complete variable domain, with remaining parts taken from reference TRBV2 and TRBJ2-3, reads EPEVTQTPSHQVTQMGQEVILRCVPISNHLYFYWYRQILGQKVEFLVSFYNNEISEKSEIFDDQFSVERPDGSNFTLKIRSTKLEDSAMYFCASKGGRGTDTQYFGPGTRLTVL.